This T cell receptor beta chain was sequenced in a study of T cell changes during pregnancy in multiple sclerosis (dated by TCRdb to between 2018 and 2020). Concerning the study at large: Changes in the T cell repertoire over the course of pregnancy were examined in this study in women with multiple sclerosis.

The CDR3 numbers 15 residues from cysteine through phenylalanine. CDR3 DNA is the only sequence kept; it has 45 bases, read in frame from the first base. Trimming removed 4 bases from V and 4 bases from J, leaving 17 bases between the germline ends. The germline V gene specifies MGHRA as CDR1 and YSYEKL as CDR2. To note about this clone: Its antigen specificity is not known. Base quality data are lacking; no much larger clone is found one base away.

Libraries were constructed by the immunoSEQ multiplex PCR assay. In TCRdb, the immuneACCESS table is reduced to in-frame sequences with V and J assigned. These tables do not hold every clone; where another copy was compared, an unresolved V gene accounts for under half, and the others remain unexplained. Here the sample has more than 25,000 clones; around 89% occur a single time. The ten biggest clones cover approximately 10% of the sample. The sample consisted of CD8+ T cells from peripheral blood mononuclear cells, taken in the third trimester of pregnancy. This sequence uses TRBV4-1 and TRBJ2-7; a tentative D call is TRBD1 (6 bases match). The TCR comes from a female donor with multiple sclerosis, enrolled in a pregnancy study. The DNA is TGCGCCAGCAGCCTCGTTGGGACACCGTTATACGAGCAGTACTTC. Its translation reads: CASSLVGTPLYEQYF.